Each of the 19 T cell receptor beta chains below was sequenced from the same sample in a study of blood T cell repertoires in COVID-19. Clones were read by immunoSEQ multiplex PCR, and TCRdb kept only the in-frame ones, dropping some. The data contain roughly 310,000 clones, around 89% of them singletons. The sample was peripheral blood. The receptor set was obtained from a woman between 50 and 59 years old with active or convalescent COVID-19.

This rearrangement joins TRBV3-1 (or the pseudogene TRBV3-2) to TRBJ2-2; D is possibly TRBD2 (6 bases). This CDR3 has 15 amino acids. CDR1 LGHDT and CDR2 YNNKEL come from the germline V gene (reference sequence). V dropped 1 base and J dropped 6 bases, with 12 bases sitting between them. This chain's CDR3 is CASSQGRAGPGELFF. The DNA for the CDR3 is TGTGCCAGCAGCCAAGGGAGGGCGGGACCCGGGGAGCTGTTTTTT.

The chain carries TRBV27 and TRBJ1-5; D is unclear. This CDR3 region has 13 residues. In germline, CDR1 is MNHEY, CDR2 SMNVEV (reference sequence). Trimming removed 4 bases from V and 1 base from J, with 5 bases in between. CDR3 DNA sequence: TGTGCCAGCAGTTCTCTCAGCAATCAGCCCCAGCATTTT. Its translation: CASSSLSNQPQHF.

The chain employs TRBV7-9 and TRBJ1-1; possibly TRBD1 for D (6 bases). This CDR3 contains 18 residues. Germline lookup yields CDR1 SEHNR and CDR2 FQNEAQ (reference sequence). V dropped 5 bases and J dropped 2 bases, with 24 bases sitting between them. In nucleotides, the CDR3 is TGTGCCAGCAGCCTGAACCCCAGGGGTGAGGGCCGTAACACTGAAGCTTTCTTT. Protein product: CASSLNPRGEGRNTEAFF.

V and J are TRBV20-1 and TRBJ1-5; 7 bases agree with TRBD1. The V segment lost 3 bases and the J segment 6 bases; nucleotides outside the gene matches: 8. The CDR3 totals 14 residues. Per the germline V gene, CDR1 is DFQATT and CDR2 is SNEGSKA (reference sequence). Written as DNA, the CDR3 is TGCAGTGCTAGTTCACAGGGGAAGGGTCAGCCCCAGCATTTT. This gives the protein CSASSQGKGQPQHF.

V usage is TRBV28 and J usage is TRBJ2-5, with 10 nucleotides matching TRBD1. V lost 4 bases, J lost 1 base, and 9 bases stayed unmatched. The germline CDR1 and CDR2 sequences are MDHEN and SYDVKM. CDR3 size: 17 residues. The CDR3 here is CASSSLTGGAPQETQYF. As DNA, the CDR3 is TGTGCCAGCAGTTCCCTGACAGGGGGCGCCCCCCAAGAGACCCAGTACTTC.

The V call is TRBV5-8, the J call TRBJ2-5; 8 positions match TRBD1. After removal of 1 base from V and 4 bases from J, the junction contained 9 bases not matched to a gene. The CDR3 is made up of 16 amino acids. CDR1 and CDR2 from the germline V gene are SGHTS and YDEGEE. Here the CDR3 DNA reads TGTGCCAGCAGCTTGTTCCTGGCAGGGGGCGTAGAGACCCAGTACTTC. This translates into CASSLFLAGGVETQYF.

The V call is TRBV27, the J call TRBJ2-1, with D unclear. The germline V and J ends were trimmed by 6 bases and 0 bases, with 15 bases remaining between them. This CDR3 is 16 amino acids long. Germline-derived CDR1 and CDR2 are MNHEY and SMNVEV (reference sequence). The CDR3 sequence is CASSRTFSSSYNEQFF. The CDR3 coding sequence is TGTGCCAGCAGCCGCACCTTTTCCAGCTCCTACAATGAGCAGTTCTTC.

The V call is TRBV27, the J call TRBJ1-5; 9 bases are shared with TRBD1. CDR1 is MNHEY and CDR2 is SMNVEV in the germline V gene (reference sequence). V was pared by 1 base and J by 5 bases, with 6 bases of the junction left unmatched. This CDR3 has 16 amino acids. The CDR3 protein is CASSLFPGQGYQPQHF. The CDR3 DNA reads TGTGCCAGCAGTTTATTCCCCGGACAGGGGTATCAGCCCCAGCATTTT.

The J gene is TRBJ1-5, the V gene TRBV7-9; no definite D call. This CDR3 region has 18 residues. From germline, CDR1 is SEHNR and CDR2 FQNEAQ (reference sequence). Trimming took 4 bases from V and 0 from J, leaving 19 bases between them. CDR3 sequence reads: CASSSSLASPYSNQPQHF. DNA of the CDR3: TGTGCCAGCAGCTCCTCTTTGGCCTCTCCTTATAGCAATCAGCCCCAGCATTTT.

This clone is a singleton in its sample. The rearrangement joins TRBV28 to TRBJ1-1; 7 bases align to TRBD1. Trimming at V came to 7 bases and at J to 1 base, leaving 6 bases not matched to a gene. There are 14 residues in the CDR3. CDR1 and CDR2 (germline): MDHEN, SYDVKM. The CDR3 loop is CASKGGQKNTEAFF. The CDR3 DNA reads TGTGCCAGCAAAGGGGGACAGAAGAACACTGAAGCTTTCTTT.

The gene calls are TRBV6-4 and TRBJ2-3, with 8 positions matching TRBD2. CDR3 size: 16 residues. V was clipped by 5 bases and J by 2 bases; unmatched bases: 9. In germline, CDR1 is MRHNA, CDR2 SNTAGT. The CDR3 here is CASSPLGGANTDTQYF. The CDR3 bases are TGTGCCAGCAGTCCCCTCGGGGGGGCGAACACAGATACGCAGTATTTT.

The V call is TRBV19, the J call TRBJ2-7; TRBD1 aligns across 10 bases. There are 14 residues in the CDR3. Looked up from germline, CDR1 is LNHDA and CDR2 is SQIVND (reference sequence). Trimming removed 6 bases from V and 7 bases from J; junction bases left unmatched: 9. The chain's CDR3 is CASSRSTGGWEQYF. The CDR3 nucleotides are TGTGCCAGTAGCAGATCGACAGGGGGCTGGGAGCAGTACTTC.

V and J are TRBV6-6 and TRBJ1-1; no reliable D call. The V gene lost 7 bases and the J gene lost 5 bases, with 11 bases spanning the gap. Germline V lookup: CDR1 MNHNY, CDR2 SVGAGI (reference sequence). This CDR3 is 12 amino acids long. CDR3 loop: CASTRARTEAFF. The CDR3 DNA sequence: TGTGCCAGCACTCGGGCGAGGACTGAAGCTTTCTTT.

This CDR3 reads CASSRGTGRDNEQFF. The CDR3 DNA sequence: TGTGCCAGCAGCAGAGGGACAGGGCGGGACAATGAGCAGTTCTTC. The rearrangement links TRBV7-2 to TRBJ2-1; 9 positions agree with TRBD1. The length of the CDR3 is 15 residues. J gave up 5 bases and V 5 bases, and 7 bases lay outside the gene matches. Germline V CDR1 and CDR2: SGHTA, FQGNSA.

This clone showed up just a few times. The chain employs TRBV30 and TRBJ1-5; weak D call: TRBD1 (5 bases). The CDR3 is 15 residues long. The ends were cut back, 2 bases at V and 2 bases at J, with 13 bases in the middle. Germline assignment: CDR1 GTSNPN and CDR2 SVGIG (reference sequence). DNA for the CDR3: TGTGCCTGGAGTATGTCGACAGTGGGCAATCAGCCCCAGCATTTT. As protein: CAWSMSTVGNQPQHF. Full variable domain (rest looked up from reference TRBV30 and TRBJ1-5): SQTIHQWPATLVQPVGSPLSLECTVEGTSNPNLYWYRQAAGRGLQLLFYSVGIGQISSEVPQNLSASRPQDRQFILSSKKLLLSDSGFYLCAWSMSTVGNQPQHFGDGTRLSIL.

This clone occurred once. The rearrangement links TRBV7-9 to TRBJ2-5; 8 bases fit TRBD1. The V gene's germline CDR1 is SEHNR and CDR2 FQNEAQ (reference sequence). V trimming: 6 bases; J trimming: 3 bases; junction bases outside the gene matches: 9. The CDR3 covers 15 residues. CDR3 residues: CASSPPGQDKETQYF. CDR3 DNA sequence: TGTGCCAGCAGTCCCCCGGGACAGGACAAAGAGACCCAGTACTTC.

The CDR3 is CASSWPTGVGAPDTQYF. CDR3 bases: TGCGCCAGCAGCTGGCCGACAGGGGTGGGGGCCCCAGATACGCAGTATTTT. The J gene is TRBJ2-3, the V gene TRBV5-1, with 8 bases matching TRBD1. The germline CDR1 and CDR2 sequences are SGHRS and YFSETQ. The CDR3 has 17 residues. Trimming at V came to 3 bases and at J to 4 bases, leaving 13 bases not matched to a gene.

The chain carries TRBV6-5 and TRBJ1-1; D ambiguous. CDR3 size: 14 residues. CDR1 is MNHEY and CDR2 is SVGAGI in the germline V gene. Trimming took 0 bases from V and 3 from J, leaving 8 bases between them. CDR3 nucleotides: TGTGCCAGCAGTTACTCGGAGGGTTACACTGAAGCTTTCTTT. Its protein product is CASSYSEGYTEAFF.

This sequence joins TRBV6-5 and TRBJ1-2, with D unresolved. This CDR3 comprises 12 residues. The germline V gene has CDR1 MNHEY and CDR2 SVGAGI. V was pared by 2 bases and J by 7 bases, with 8 bases between. The CDR3 protein is CASSYGGFGYTF. Written as DNA, the CDR3 is TGTGCCAGCAGTTACGGAGGGTTTGGCTACACCTTC.